Following are 5 T cell receptor beta chains from one sample sequenced in a study of T cells after yellow fever vaccination. From the 5' RACE reads, TCRdb called clonotypes with MiXCR, one entry per CDR3 protein. The data hold under 600,000 distinct CDR3 sequences, with roughly 13% observed a single time. This specimen was PBMCs, taken on the day of the yellow fever booster vaccination. All receptors derive from a man in his thirties or forties who received the YFV17D yellow fever vaccine.

This clonotype was picked up a small number of times. DNA of the CDR3: TGTGCCAGCAGCTTGATGGGGGGCCCTGAAGCTTTCTTT. Translation gives CASSLMGGPEAFF. The chain combines TRBV5-4 with TRBJ1-1; D may be TRBD1 (6 bases). The CDR3 sequence is 13 residues long. CDR1 and CDR2 from the germline V gene are SGHNT and YYREEE (reference sequence). The V gene lost 1 base and the J gene lost 6 bases, with 10 bases spanning the gap.

V and J are TRBV6-1 and TRBJ1-1; D is ambiguous. Trimming removed 7 bases from V and 4 bases from J, with 13 bases in between. Germline CDR1 and CDR2: MNHNS and SASEGT. This CDR3 is 13 amino acids long. DNA for the CDR3: TGTGCCAGCACCGCCACCTCCCCCACTGAAGCTTTCTTT. Its translation is CASTATSPTEAFF.

This rearrangement joins TRBV6-1 to TRBJ2-3; no definite D call. CDR1 is MNHNS, CDR2 SASEGT, per germline. Deletions cut 6 bases from V and 4 bases from J, with 11 bases between. This CDR3 is built from 13 residues. CDR3 sequence (DNA): TGTGCCAGCAGCGCCACAGTTTCAGATACGCAGTATTTT. As protein: CASSATVSDTQYF.

As for this clonotype: Since no conserved phenylalanine or tryptophan closes the CDR3, a read error is the likely cause. The gene calls are TRBV6-4 and TRBJ2-1; a possible D gene is TRBD2 (5 bases). This CDR3 contains 15 residues. Germline V gives CDR1 MRHNA, CDR2 SNTAGT. V lost 0 bases and J lost 4, with 10 bases in between. DNA for the CDR3: TGTGCCAGCAGTGACTCGAGCGGACCTTACAATGAGCAGTTCTCC. Protein product: CASSDSSGPYNEQFS.

A word on this clonotype: Germline is not matched at one junction end, which may reflect a read error. V is TRBV20-1 and J is TRBJ2-7; 11 bases agree with TRBD2. Germline V lookup: CDR1 DFQATT, CDR2 SNEGSKA (reference sequence). This CDR3 contains 18 residues. CDR3 loop: CCARELLAGENRIYEQYF. The DNA for the CDR3 is TGCTGTGCTAGAGAGCTACTAGCGGGAGAGAATAGGATATACGAGCAGTACTTC.